Following are 27 T cell receptor beta chains from one sample sequenced in a study of T cell responses to AZD1222 COVID-19 vaccine. Generated by immunoSEQ multiplex PCR, the TCRdb table keeps only in-frame clones and is missing some. The table lists 57,000 or so clones, 81% of them singletons. Sequencing was performed on peripheral blood, taken 28 days after the second AZD1222 dose. Every receptor here comes from an adult who received the AZD1222 COVID-19 vaccine.

This clone showed up just a few times. The gene calls are TRBV19 and TRBJ2-7; no definite D call. The CDR3 runs 15 residues. Per germline, CDR1 LNHDA and CDR2 SQIVND (reference sequence). V lost 3 bases to trimming and J lost 6 bases, with 18 bases between them. The CDR3 coding sequence is TGTGCCAGTAGTATGGTAAGGGCTTTCTTTGGCGAGCAGTACTTC. This gives the protein CASSMVRAFFGEQYF.

In regard to this clone: The same CDR3 can be traced to other DNA sequences in this sample. CDR3 protein: CSVGENEQYF. CDR3 DNA sequence: TGCAGCGTTGGGGAGAACGAGCAGTACTTC. The V and J genes are TRBV29-1 and TRBJ2-7; possibly TRBD2 for D (5 bases). Germline values: CDR1 SQVTM, CDR2 ANQGSEA. Trimming shortened V by 4 bases and J by 5 bases, and 6 bases separated the two germline ends. The CDR3 has 10 residues.

Of note for this clone: At one end the junction does not follow the germline gene, possibly because of a read error. V is TRBV2 and J is TRBJ2-3; the match to TRBD2 covers 7 bases. The CDR3 spans 13 residues. Per the germline V gene, CDR1 is SNHLY and CDR2 is FYNNEI. The CDR3 is CASRGGSKDTQYF. The CDR3, as DNA: TGTGCCAGCCGGGGCGGGAGCAAAGATACGCAGTATTTT.

In its sample, this clone was seen once. The rearrangement joins TRBV19 to TRBJ2-1; D gene unclear. The germline CDR1 and CDR2 sequences are LNHDA and SQIVND (reference sequence). This CDR3 is 17 amino acids long. V lost 5 bases and J 0 bases, leaving 17 bases between the germline ends. The CDR3 sequence is CASSPGRKSSSYNEQFF. CDR3 DNA: TGTGCCAGTAGTCCCGGACGGAAATCTAGCTCCTACAATGAGCAGTTCTTC.

V usage is TRBV6-5 and J usage is TRBJ1-1; no firm D call. Trimming left V 5 bases short and J 4 bases short, with 17 bases between. This CDR3 is 15 amino acids long. The germline CDR1 and CDR2 sequences are MNHEY and SVGAGI. The DNA of the CDR3 is TGTGCCAGCAGTCCTCGCAGTGGAATTGTCACTGAAGCTTTCTTT. Protein product: CASSPRSGIVTEAFF.

The chain has TRBV4-2 and TRBJ2-3, with no clear D. CDR3 length: 14 residues. V gave up 0 bases and J gave up 0 bases, with 4 bases separating them. In germline, CDR1 is LGHNA, CDR2 YNFKEQ. CDR3: CASSQDWSTDTQYF. In DNA form, the CDR3 reads TGTGCCAGCAGCCAAGACTGGAGCACAGATACGCAGTATTTT.

This clone has just one count. Different DNA sequences within this sample yield the same CDR3. The chain has TRBV5-4 and TRBJ1-5; possibly TRBD1 for D (5 bases). The CDR3 runs to 14 residues. The ends were cut back, 0 bases at V and 4 bases at J, with 8 bases in the middle. Germline CDR1 and CDR2: SGHNT and YYREEE (reference sequence). Here the CDR3 reads CASSLAGGNQPQHF. CDR3 nucleotide sequence: TGTGCCAGCAGCTTGGCTGGGGGAAATCAGCCCCAGCATTTT. The variable domain in full, with the rest retrieved from reference TRBV5-4 and TRBJ1-5, is ETGVTQSPTHLIKTRGQQVTLRCSSQSGHNTVSWYQQALGQGPQFIFQYYREEENGRGNFPPRFSGLQFPNYSSELNVNALELDDSALYLCASSLAGGNQPQHFGDGTRLSIL.

The V and J genes are TRBV12-3 or TRBV12-4 and TRBJ1-4, with no clear D. The length of the CDR3 is 13 residues. Trimming cost V 5 bases and J 8 bases, with 12 bases left between them. The chain's CDR3 is CASSPFQPEKLFF. CDR3 in DNA: TGTGCCAGCAGTCCTTTCCAGCCAGAAAAACTGTTTTTT.

This chain uses TRBV7-2 with TRBJ1-6, with TRBD1 identical over 10 bases. The germline CDR1 and CDR2 sequences are SGHTA and FQGNSA. This CDR3 has 18 amino acids. V shed 5 bases and J 4 bases; nucleotides not matched to a gene: 11. CDR3 DNA: TGTGCCAGCAGCCCCCGCGACAGGGGGCTGTCATATAATTCACCCCTCCACTTT. It encodes CASSPRDRGLSYNSPLHF.

The V call is TRBV7-7, the J call TRBJ2-5; possibly TRBD2 for D (5 bases). The V gene lost 5 bases and the J gene lost 2 bases, with 9 bases spanning the gap. Germline CDR1 reads SSHAT; CDR2 reads FNYEAQ (reference sequence). The CDR3 sequence is 13 residues long. Written as DNA, the CDR3 is TGTGCCAGCAGCACCGGACTTCAAGAGACCCAGTACTTC. It yields the protein CASSTGLQETQYF.

The chain couples TRBV4-3 to TRBJ1-6; 9 bases are shared with TRBD1. This CDR3 region has 15 residues. The trim removed 1 base at V and 13 bases at J, leaving 8 bases unmatched. CDR1 LGHNA and CDR2 YSLEER come from the germline V gene. CDR3 sequence: CASSQGDRDGSPLHF. In DNA form, the CDR3 reads TGCGCCAGCAGCCAAGGGGACAGGGACGGCTCCCCCCTCCACTTT.

J is TRBJ2-1 and V is TRBV2; D remains ambiguous. The germline gives CDR1 SNHLY, CDR2 FYNNEI. V was shortened by 2 bases and J by 8 bases, with 4 bases between the two germline ends. The CDR3 covers 11 residues. The chain's CDR3 is CASSEYYEQFF. In DNA form, the CDR3 reads TGTGCCAGCAGTGAATACTATGAGCAGTTCTTC.

The genes are TRBV5-1 and TRBJ2-3, with D possibly TRBD2 on 7 matching bases. CDR1 is SGHRS, CDR2 YFSETQ, per germline. CDR3 length: 16 residues. V was cut by 2 bases and J by 3 bases, with 16 bases left in between. Here the CDR3 DNA reads TGCGCCAGCAGCTTATCCGGGGGGCTTATTACAGATACGCAGTATTTT. This codes for CASSLSGGLITDTQYF. The whole variable domain, remainder taken from reference TRBV5-1 and TRBJ2-3, is KAGVTQTPRYLIKTRGQQVTLSCSPISGHRSVSWYQQTPGQGLQFLFEYFSETQRNKGNFPGRFSGRQFSNSRSEMNVSTLELGDSALYLCASSLSGGLITDTQYFGPGTRLTVL.

The chain combines TRBV27 with TRBJ2-5; the match to TRBD2 covers 8 bases. Germline loops: CDR1 MNHEY, CDR2 SMNVEV (reference sequence). With 5 bases clipped from V and 1 base from J, the junction kept 3 bases outside the gene matches. The CDR3 is 14 residues long. This CDR3 is CASSLSGIQETQYF. The CDR3 DNA reads as TGTGCCAGCAGTCTTAGCGGGATCCAAGAGACCCAGTACTTC.

The chain carries TRBV6-6 and TRBJ2-5; 10 bases are a match to TRBD1. V was pared by 5 bases and J by 0 bases, with 6 bases of the junction left unmatched. CDR3 length: 16 residues. The germline gives CDR1 MNHNY, CDR2 SVGAGI (reference sequence). The CDR3 sequence: CASSQGTGAYQETQYF. The CDR3 DNA is TGTGCCAGCAGTCAAGGGACAGGGGCGTACCAAGAGACCCAGTACTTC.

The rearrangement links TRBV9 to TRBJ1-2; a weak D match, TRBD1 (5 bases). CDR3 length: 13 amino acids. CDR1 and CDR2 (germline): SGDLS, YYNGEE. Trimming shortened V by 5 bases and J by 3 bases, and 11 bases separated the two germline ends. CDR3 loop: CASSSGLHYGYTF. CDR3 bases: TGTGCCAGCAGTTCAGGGTTGCACTATGGCTACACCTTC.

This chain links TRBV11-2 with TRBJ2-3; D unresolved. Germline lookup yields CDR1 SGHAT and CDR2 FQNNGV. CDR3 length equals 14 residues. Between the trimmed V and J ends, which lost 4 bases and 2 bases, there was a span of 10 bases. The CDR3 DNA reads as TGTGCCAGCAGCTCTAAAGACCACACAGATACGCAGTATTTT. Its translation: CASSSKDHTDTQYF.

The rearrangement uses TRBV2 and TRBJ2-2; no definite D call. The CDR3 sequence is 14 residues long. Between the trimmed V and J ends, which lost 8 bases and 4 bases, there was a span of 14 bases. Germline CDR1 SNHLY, CDR2 FYNNEI. DNA for the CDR3: TGTGCCAGCCTGGACGGGTGGGCCACCGGGGAGCTGTTTTTT. The encoded protein is CASLDGWATGELFF.

In its sample, this clone was seen a few times. Here the CDR3 DNA reads TGTGCCAGCAGAAGGACACCGAACACCGGGGAGCTGTTTTTT. This gives the protein CASRRTPNTGELFF. This chain links TRBV2 with TRBJ2-2, with D maybe TRBD1 (5 bases). The CDR3 runs 14 residues. Germline lookup yields CDR1 SNHLY and CDR2 FYNNEI. Trimming removed 6 bases at V and 0 bases at J, with 8 bases between.

The V call is TRBV6-2 or TRBV6-3, the J call TRBJ2-2, with no clear D. This CDR3 is 14 amino acids long. The germline V and J ends were trimmed by 4 bases and 1 base, with 7 bases remaining between them. The germline CDR1 and CDR2 sequences are MNHEY and SVGEGT. This chain's CDR3 is CASSSLLNTGELFF. The CDR3 DNA reads TGTGCCAGCAGTTCCCTTCTGAACACCGGGGAGCTGTTTTTT.

The CDR3: CASSSTYRVGNTEAFF. DNA for the CDR3: TGTGCCAGCAGTTCGACCTACCGGGTCGGAAACACTGAAGCTTTCTTT. The chain couples TRBV27 to TRBJ1-1; D ambiguous. Trimming removed 4 bases from V and 2 bases from J, with 17 bases in between. Germline CDR1 is MNHEY and CDR2 is SMNVEV (reference sequence). The CDR3 is 16 residues long.

V usage is TRBV9 and J usage is TRBJ2-3; no reliable D call. With 0 bases removed from V and 4 bases from J, the gap between germline ends came to 15 bases. The germline V gene encodes CDR1 SGDLS and CDR2 YYNGEE. This CDR3 has 16 residues. The CDR3 spells CASSVAITPVSDTQYF. CDR3 bases: TGTGCCAGCAGCGTAGCCATAACTCCAGTCTCAGATACGCAGTATTTT.

This chain uses TRBV18 with TRBJ1-2; D unclear. This CDR3 comprises 15 residues. With 4 bases removed from V and 0 bases from J, the gap between germline ends came to 12 bases. CDR1 is KGHSH, CDR2 LQKENI, per germline. The CDR3 loop reads CASSLESAANYGYTF. The CDR3 region has the DNA TGTGCCAGCTCACTCGAATCGGCAGCTAACTATGGCTACACCTTC.

The chain uses TRBV6-2 or TRBV6-3 and TRBJ1-5; D call uncertain. The CDR3 is 12 amino acids. V lost 1 base and J lost 3, with 1 base in between. Germline values: CDR1 MNHEY, CDR2 SVGEGT. DNA for the CDR3: TGTGCCAGCAGTTACTACAATCAGCCCCAGCATTTT. This encodes CASSYYNQPQHF.

This chain connects TRBV7-6 to TRBJ2-7; TRBD2 might be the D (6 bases). Germline loops: CDR1 SGHVS, CDR2 FNYEAQ. The V end was cut by 0 bases, the J end by 6 bases, with 12 bases between. There are 14 residues in the CDR3. CDR3 sequence: CASSLARGLREQYF. CDR3 bases: TGTGCCAGCAGCTTAGCGCGGGGTCTGCGCGAGCAGTACTTC.

This chain uses TRBV13 with TRBJ2-7; D is possibly TRBD1 (6 bases). The length of the CDR3 is 13 residues. V dropped 5 bases and J dropped 5 bases, with 13 bases sitting between them. The germline V gene has CDR1 PRHDT and CDR2 FYEKMQ (reference sequence). CDR3 sequence reads: CASSPGPGDEQYF. Written as DNA, the CDR3 is TGTGCCAGCAGCCCTGGACCAGGGGACGAGCAGTACTTC.

The CDR3 loop is CASSLSGSFYNEQFF. Here the CDR3 DNA reads TGTGCCAGCAGCTTAAGCGGGAGCTTCTACAATGAGCAGTTCTTC. The rearrangement uses TRBV5-5 and TRBJ2-1; TRBD2 matches at 8 bases. Germline V gene data show CDR1 as SGHKS and CDR2 as YYEKEE (reference sequence). V was clipped by 2 bases and J by 3 bases; unmatched bases: 4. This CDR3 has 15 residues.